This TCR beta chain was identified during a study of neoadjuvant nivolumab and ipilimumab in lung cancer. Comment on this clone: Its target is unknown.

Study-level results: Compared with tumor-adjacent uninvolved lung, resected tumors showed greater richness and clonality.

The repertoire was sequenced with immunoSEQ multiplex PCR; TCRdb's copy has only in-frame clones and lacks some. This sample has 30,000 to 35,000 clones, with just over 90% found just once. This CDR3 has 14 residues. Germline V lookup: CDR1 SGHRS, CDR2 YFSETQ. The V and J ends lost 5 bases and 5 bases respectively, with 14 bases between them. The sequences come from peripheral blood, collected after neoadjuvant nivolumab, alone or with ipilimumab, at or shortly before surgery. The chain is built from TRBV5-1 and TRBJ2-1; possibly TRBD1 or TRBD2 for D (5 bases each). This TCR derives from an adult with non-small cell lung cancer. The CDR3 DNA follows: TGCGCCAGCAGTTTCCAACGAGGGGACAATGAGCAGTTCTTC. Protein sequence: CASSFQRGDNEQFF.